This is a list of T cell receptor beta chains from one sample in a study of blood T cells in healthy people across ages. MiXCR was run by TCRdb on the 5' RACE reads, yielding one entry per CDR3 protein. The top ten hold roughly 25% of the sample, which has over 600,000 distinct CDR3 sequences, about 56% seen once. The material sequenced was blood. Every receptor here comes from a man aged 35 to 55 in good health. The CDR3 runs from the conserved cysteine through the conserved F or W. A D gene is named only where the DNA matches it firmly. Where a row states a size, it is once, few, many or the class of an expanded clone; other rows omit it.

size	V	D	J	CDR3	DNA
-	TRBV7-3	TRBD1	TRBJ2-6	CASSLTRDSPTGANVLTF	TGTGCCAGCAGCTTAACCCGGGACAGTCCTACTGGGGCCAACGTCCTGACTTTC
-	TRBV3-1	TRBD2	TRBJ2-3	CASSQVGLAVFSTDTQYF	TGTGCCAGCAGCCAAGTGGGACTAGCGGTGTTCTCCACAGATACGCAGTATTTT
many	TRBV7-2	-	TRBJ1-5	CASSGRDGNQPQHF	TGTGCCAGCAGCGGCCGGGACGGGAATCAGCCCCAGCATTTT
-	TRBV5-1	-	TRBJ2-3	CASSSEPTDTQYF	TGCGCCAGCAGCTCCGAACCCACAGATACGCAGTATTTT
few	TRBV28	-	TRBJ1-5	CASSLARQAYSNQPQHF	TGTGCCAGCAGTTTAGCGAGACAGGCGTATAGCAATCAGCCCCAGCATTTT
-	TRBV27	-	TRBJ1-2	CASSFGLVAANYGYTF	TGTGCCAGCAGTTTTGGTTTGGTAGCAGCTAACTATGGCTACACCTTC
-	TRBV20-1	TRBD2	TRBJ2-7	CSASRARGGYNEQYF	TGCAGTGCTAGTCGGGCGCGGGGGGGATACAATGAGCAGTACTTC
-	TRBV19	TRBD1	TRBJ2-5	CASSPRDRARQETQYF	TGTGCCAGTAGTCCCCGGGACAGGGCGCGGCAAGAGACCCAGTACTTC
-	TRBV12-3/TRBV12-4	-	TRBJ2-7	CASSFGGVGYEQYF	TGTGCCAGCAGTTTTGGAGGGGTAGGATACGAGCAGTACTTC
-	TRBV7-7	TRBD1	TRBJ2-7	CASSQGQSHNEQYF	TGTGCCAGCAGCCAGGGACAGAGCCACAATGAGCAGTACTTC
-	TRBV29-1	-	TRBJ1-1	CSSRRGNTEAFF	TGCAGCAGCCGGAGGGGGAACACTGAAGCTTTCTTT
-	TRBV12-3/TRBV12-4	TRBD1	TRBJ2-5	CASSAHTGVGAETQYF	TGTGCCAGCAGTGCCCACACAGGGGTCGGCGCAGAGACCCAGTACTTC
-	TRBV7-9	-	TRBJ1-2	CANEKRGGGYTF	TGTGCCAACGAGAAAAGGGGGGGAGGCTACACCTTC
-	TRBV15	TRBD2	TRBJ2-1	CATSRARTSGANNEQFF	TGTGCCACCAGCAGAGCCCGGACTAGCGGGGCAAACAATGAGCAGTTCTTC
-	TRBV20-1	TRBD2	TRBJ2-7	CSASGLAGGTYEQYF	TGCAGTGCTAGCGGGCTAGCGGGAGGAACCTACGAGCAGTACTTC
few	TRBV27	-	TRBJ2-1	CASLPYDSIGEQFF	TGTGCCAGCCTCCCCTACGACTCAATCGGGGAGCAGTTCTTC